This T cell receptor beta chain emerged from a study of shared T cell receptors in the human thymus. The table came from immunoSEQ multiplex PCR; TCRdb's copy has only in-frame clones and leaves some out. The sample holds hundreds of thousands of clones, over 75% seen once. This CDR3 comprises 13 residues. Germline CDR1 is LGHNT and CDR2 is FRNRAP. V shed 4 bases and J shed 3 bases, with 9 bases lying between them. This same sample was also part of a study on human thymus T cells. That source notes: Corrective surgery for congenital heart defects was being performed on the healthy Finnish infants who served as donors. Corrective heart surgery yielded resections, and these provided the thymus tissue. In thymic and blood repertoires alike, V and J usage looked biased.

The sequence was obtained from a boy younger than two with a congenital heart defect. Sequenced input: thymocytes. The chain employs TRBV12-5 and TRBJ2-5, with D possibly matching TRBD1 (5 bases). For the CDR3, the DNA is TGTGCTAGTGGTTCCCCGACAGAAGAGACCCAGTACTTC. Protein: CASGSPTEETQYF.